These 18 T cell receptor beta chains came from one sample sequenced in a study of beta chain features in type 1 diabetes. Notes on the study in general: Within each of all four CD4+ subsets, Type 1 diabetes patients had TCRB CDR3s that were moderately but significantly shorter.

For these receptors, no antigen is known. TCRB transcripts that were expressed got sequenced, as all of the isolated RNA had been reverse transcribed. Sequencing used immunoSEQ multiplex PCR; TCRdb keeps in-frame clones, though not all of them. The data show 630,000 or so clones, with around 15% seen just once and less than 0.04% held by the top ten. Material: naive CD4+ T cells from blood. The receptors originated from a young man with type 1 diabetes.

In its sample, this clone was seen a few times. The V and J genes are TRBV30 and TRBJ1-1; D unclear. Trimming shortened V by 0 bases and J by 2 bases, and 7 bases separated the two germline ends. The CDR3 is 13 amino acids. The germline V gene encodes CDR1 GTSNPN and CDR2 SVGIG (reference sequence). The CDR3 sequence: CAWSVHPNTEAFF. The CDR3, as DNA: TGTGCCTGGAGTGTACATCCCAACACTGAAGCTTTCTTT.

The chain couples TRBV15 to TRBJ1-1; D unresolved. Germline V gene sequence: CDR1 LNHNV, CDR2 YYDKDF (reference sequence). The CDR3 spans 13 residues. V shed 1 base and J shed 1 base, with 4 bases lying between them. In DNA form, the CDR3 reads TGTGCCACCAGCAGAGGACGGAACACTGAAGCTTTCTTT. Translating gives CATSRGRNTEAFF.

The V gene is TRBV10-3, the J gene TRBJ2-5; D is possibly TRBD1 or TRBD2 (7 bases each). Germline V gene lookup returns CDR1 ENHRY and CDR2 SYGVKD. This CDR3 comprises 15 residues. The germline V and J ends were trimmed by 6 bases and 1 base, with 15 bases remaining between them. The chain's CDR3 is CAIRTGREFQETQYF. The DNA of the CDR3 is TGTGCCATCAGGACAGGGAGGGAATTCCAAGAGACCCAGTACTTC.

This chain uses TRBV21-1 with TRBJ2-6; the table's D call, TRBD1, was not checked against the DNA. TRBV21-1 is a pseudogene locus. This CDR3 spans 16 amino acids. The CDR3 DNA follows: TGTGCCAGCGGCAAGGGACAGGGGTGTGGGGCCAACGTCCTGACTTTC. Its protein product is CASGKGQGCGANVLTF.

This clone showed up just a few times. The rearrangement joins TRBV18 to TRBJ2-7; tentative D call: TRBD1 (6 bases). Germline V gives CDR1 KGHSH, CDR2 LQKENI. The CDR3 is 17 amino acids. V was trimmed by 3 bases and J by 6 bases, leaving 24 bases between them. CDR3 nucleotide sequence: TGTGCCAGCTCACCCCAACTACAGGGTCTTCGGGCTGCCGAGCAGTACTTC. Its translation is CASSPQLQGLRAAEQYF. The full variable domain, its missing parts supplied by reference TRBV18 and TRBJ2-7, is NAGVMQNPRHLVRRRGQEARLRCSPMKGHSHVYWYRQLPEEGLKFMVYLQKENIIDESGMPKERFSAEFPKEGPSILRIQQVVRGDSAAYFCASSPQLQGLRAAEQYFGPGTRLTVT.

This clone was counted only a few times. The rearrangement uses TRBV18 and TRBJ2-3; 8 bases are a match to TRBD1. Unmatched junction bases numbered 6, after V lost 2 bases and J lost 2 bases. This CDR3 comprises 16 residues. Germline V CDR1 and CDR2: KGHSH, LQKENI. CDR3 nucleotide sequence: TGTGCCAGCTCACCATGGACAGGGAAGTTCACAGATACGCAGTATTTT. Translation gives CASSPWTGKFTDTQYF.

This clone was observed a handful of times. CDR3 sequence (DNA): TGCAGCGCCTCTGGGTCGGGGGAAACTGGAAACACCATATATTTT. Protein: CSASGSGETGNTIYF. V usage is TRBV29-1 and J usage is TRBJ1-3; possible D gene TRBD1, 5 bases. V lost 7 bases and J 2 bases, leaving 18 bases between the germline ends. There are 15 residues in the CDR3. Germline V gives CDR1 SQVTM, CDR2 ANQGSEA.

Only one count was recorded for this clone. The chain couples TRBV6-1 to TRBJ2-1; no reliable D call. This CDR3 region has 16 residues. Trimming took 2 bases from V and 0 from J, leaving 11 bases between them. CDR1 and CDR2 (germline): MNHNS, SASEGT. The chain's CDR3 is CASSERPLGSYNEQFF. The CDR3 bases are TGTGCCAGCAGTGAAAGGCCCCTGGGCTCCTACAATGAGCAGTTCTTC.

This clone was seen a few times. V usage is TRBV30 and J usage is TRBJ2-7; 7 bases are a match to TRBD1. Germline-derived CDR1 and CDR2 are GTSNPN and SVGIG (reference sequence). Unmatched junction bases numbered 3, after V lost 1 base and J lost 9 bases. The CDR3 sequence is 11 residues long. The CDR3 loop reads CAWSARTGQYF. Written as DNA, the CDR3 is TGTGCCTGGAGTGCTCGGACAGGGCAGTACTTC.

The chain recombines TRBV7-7 with TRBJ2-3, with D maybe TRBD2 (6 bases). The germline V gene encodes CDR1 SSHAT and CDR2 FNYEAQ (reference sequence). This CDR3 has 13 residues. The CDR3 sequence is CARCGACTDTQYF. The CDR3 bases are TGTGCTAGATGCGGGGCTTGCACAGATACGCAGTATTTT.

The rearrangement joins TRBV5-1 to TRBJ1-2; no firm D call. The CDR3 covers 12 residues. The germline CDR1 and CDR2 sequences are SGHRS and YFSETQ. The germline V and J ends were trimmed by 4 bases and 5 bases, with 9 bases remaining between them. CDR3 in amino acids: CASSLVGYGYTF. In DNA, the CDR3 is TGCGCCAGCAGCCTGGTGGGGTATGGCTACACCTTC.

This clone was detected a few times. This chain joins TRBV30 and TRBJ2-7; D not resolved. Looked up from germline, CDR1 is GTSNPN and CDR2 is SVGIG (reference sequence). Trimming took off 0 bases at V and 4 bases at J, with 7 bases between the two ends. This CDR3 has 12 residues. This chain's CDR3 is CAWSVFRYEQYF. The DNA for the CDR3 is TGTGCCTGGAGTGTATTCCGATACGAGCAGTACTTC.

This clone was picked up a small number of times. This chain uses TRBV11-3 with TRBJ1-1; D gene unclear. Germline loops: CDR1 SGHNT, CDR2 YENEEA. V lost 1 base, J lost 1 base, and 4 bases lay in between. CDR3 length: 13 amino acids. As DNA, the CDR3 is TGTGCCAGCAGCTTAGCTACGAACACTGAAGCTTTCTTT. Protein product: CASSLATNTEAFF.

CDR3 in amino acids: CASSPGRGDYEQYF. The CDR3 DNA reads as TGCGCCAGCAGCCCAGGGAGGGGGGATTACGAGCAGTACTTC. The V call is TRBV4-1, the J call TRBJ2-7; D may be TRBD2 (7 bases). The CDR3 length is 14 residues. Germline CDR1 is MGHRA and CDR2 is YSYEKL. Trimming cost V 4 bases and J 4 bases, with 14 bases left between them.

This clone was observed a handful of times. V usage is TRBV5-1 and J usage is TRBJ2-1; D uncertain. The V gene lost 0 bases and the J gene lost 6 bases, with 7 bases spanning the gap. The CDR3 spans 13 residues. Looked up from germline, CDR1 is SGHRS and CDR2 is YFSETQ. DNA for the CDR3: TGCGCCAGCAGCTTGGCCAGTGGCAATGAGCAGTTCTTC. Translated, it gives CASSLASGNEQFF.

This clone was seen a handful of times. The V call is TRBV27, the J call TRBJ1-2; no clear D. V was clipped by 5 bases and J by 6 bases, with 19 bases between them. The CDR3 consists of 15 residues. The germline CDR1 and CDR2 sequences are MNHEY and SMNVEV (reference sequence). CDR3 bases: TGTGCCAGCAGTCCGGGCCCGTCCCCAATCCATGGCTACACCTTC. Its protein product is CASSPGPSPIHGYTF.

This clone has just a few counts. V gene TRBV9 combines with J gene TRBJ2-2; unclear D gene. The CDR3 sequence is 16 residues long. Germline CDR1 and CDR2: SGDLS and YYNGEE. V was pared by 4 bases and J by 1 base, with 14 bases between. The CDR3 loop is CASSYHGRMNTGELFF. In DNA, the CDR3 is TGTGCCAGCAGCTACCATGGACGGATGAACACCGGGGAGCTGTTTTTT.

This clone occurred a few times. The rearrangement joins TRBV7-2 to TRBJ2-1; D call uncertain. Between the trimmed V and J ends, which lost 5 bases and 5 bases, there was a span of 7 bases. The CDR3 totals 12 residues. Germline V lookup: CDR1 SGHTA, CDR2 FQGNSA. The CDR3 region is CASSQMNNEQFF. CDR3 bases: TGTGCCAGCAGCCAAATGAACAATGAGCAGTTCTTC.